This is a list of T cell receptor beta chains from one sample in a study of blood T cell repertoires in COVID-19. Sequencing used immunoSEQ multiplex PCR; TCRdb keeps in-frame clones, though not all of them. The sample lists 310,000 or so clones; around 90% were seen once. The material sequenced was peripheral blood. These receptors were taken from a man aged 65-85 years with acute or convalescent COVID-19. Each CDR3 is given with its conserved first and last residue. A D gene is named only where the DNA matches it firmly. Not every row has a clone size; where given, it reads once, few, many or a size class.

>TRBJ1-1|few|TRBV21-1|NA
TGTGCCAGCAGCGGCGCGGAGGGGAACACTGAAGCTTTCTTT
CASSGAEGNTEAFF
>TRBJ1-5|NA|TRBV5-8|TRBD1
TGTGCCAGCAGCGCGCAGGGGGATGGGTTTCAGCCCCAGCATTTT
CASSAQGDGFQPQHF
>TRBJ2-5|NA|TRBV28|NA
TGTGCCAGCAGTTTAGGGGCGCTCCAAGAGACCCAGTACTTC
CASSLGALQETQYF
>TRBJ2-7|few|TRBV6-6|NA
TGTGCCAGCAGTTACACGACTAACTCCTACGAGCAGTACTTC
CASSYTTNSYEQYF
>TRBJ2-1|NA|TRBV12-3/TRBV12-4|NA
TGTGCCAGCAGTTTCGGGCCCCGCGGGGAGCAGTTCTTC
CASSFGPRGEQFF
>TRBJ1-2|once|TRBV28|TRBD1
TGTGCCAGCAGTCTCGACCGGGACAGCTATGGCTACACCTTC
CASSLDRDSYGYTF
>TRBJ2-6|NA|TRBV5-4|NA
TGTGCCAGCAGGCGGTCTGGGGCCAACGTCCTGACTTTC
CASRRSGANVLTF
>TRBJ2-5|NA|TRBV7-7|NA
TGTGCCAGCAGCTCGGGACGCGGGGATTTGGAGACCCAGTACTTC
CASSSGRGDLETQYF
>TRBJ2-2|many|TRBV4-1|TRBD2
TGCGCCAGTAGCCGGACTAGCGGGAGGTCGACCACCGGGGAGCTGTTTTTT
CASSRTSGRSTTGELFF
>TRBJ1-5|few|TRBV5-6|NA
TGTGCCAGCAGTCACAGGGAAGGAAGCAATCAGCCCCAGCATTTT
CASSHREGSNQPQHF
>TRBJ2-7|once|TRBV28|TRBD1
TGTGCCAGCCGGGACAGCGCCTACGAGCAGTACTTC
CASRDSAYEQYF
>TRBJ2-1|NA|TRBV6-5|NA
TGTGCCAGCAGGGACTCGAGAGACAATGAGCAGTTCTTC
CASRDSRDNEQFF
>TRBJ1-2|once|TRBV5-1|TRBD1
TGCGCCAGCAGCTTGGTAGGGGGCTACTATGGCTACACCTTC
CASSLVGGYYGYTF
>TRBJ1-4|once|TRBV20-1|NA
TGCAGTGCTAGAGGCCCGACAGAGACATTT
CSARGPTETF